Listed below are T cell receptor beta chains from one sample, sequenced in a study of Tregs in tolerant kidney transplant recipients. Measured with immunoSEQ multiplex PCR; TCRdb has only the in-frame clones, and not every one. The sample records about 240,000 clones, 80% to 85% being singletons. The sample taken for sequencing was CD4+ T cells from blood. The receptors originated from a human donor in good health. CDR3s include the opening cysteine and the closing phenylalanine or tryptophan. Fields, in order: D gene, J gene, V gene, CDR3 protein, CDR3 DNA. D genes are given only for firm matches.

- | TRBJ1-2 | TRBV2 | CASSEVRGGGYTF | TGTGCCAGCAGTGAGGTCAGGGGAGGCGGCTACACCTTC
- | TRBJ2-3 | TRBV5-1 | CASSPDLGDTQYF | TGCGCCAGCAGCCCCGACTTGGGAGATACGCAGTATTTT
- | TRBJ2-7 | TRBV5-5 | CASSLSRDHYEQYF | TGTGCCAGCAGCTTATCACGGGACCATTACGAGCAGTACTTC
- | TRBJ1-5 | TRBV2 | CASSMTAYSNQPQHF | TGTGCCAGCAGTATGACTGCTTATAGCAATCAGCCCCAGCATTTT
- | TRBJ2-3 | TRBV6-1 | CASSEVWADTQYF | TGTGCCAGCAGTGAGGTCTGGGCAGATACGCAGTATTTT
- | TRBJ1-2 | TRBV18 | CASSPLTEDYGYTF | TGTGCCAGCTCACCATTGACAGAAGACTATGGCTACACCTTC
- | TRBJ1-1 | TRBV15 | CATSRTTENTEAFF | TGCGCCACCAGCAGAACTACAGAGAACACTGAAGCTTTCTTT
- | TRBJ1-3 | TRBV2 | CASSVGNTIYF | TGTGCCAGCAGTGTTGGAAACACCATATATTTT
TRBD1 | TRBJ2-7 | TRBV11-2 | CASSVEGGQYPYEQYF | TGTGCCAGCAGCGTAGAAGGGGGACAGTACCCCTACGAGCAGTACTTC
TRBD1 | TRBJ1-5 | TRBV29-1 | CSVGQGNQPQHF | TGCAGCGTGGGACAGGGAAATCAGCCCCAGCATTTT